This TCR beta chain derives from a study of T cell responses to AZD1222 COVID-19 vaccine. Profiling relied on immunoSEQ multiplex PCR, and the TCRdb table lists in-frame clones only, not all of them. The sample yields roughly 100,000 clones, about 92% seen once. The CDR3 loop spans 15 amino acids. Trimming took off 3 bases at V and 1 base at J, with 13 bases between the two ends. CDR1 LGHDT and CDR2 YNNKEL come from the germline V gene (reference sequence). The clonotype was recovered from an adult in good health. The chain links TRBV3-1 (or the pseudogene TRBV3-2) to TRBJ2-7, with D perhaps matching TRBD2 (5 bases). The source was peripheral blood, collected on day 0 of AZD1222 vaccination. The CDR3 reads CASSHLLGGSYEQYF. The CDR3 region has the DNA TGTGCCAGCAGCCATCTCCTGGGCGGGTCCTACGAGCAGTACTTC.